The 29 T cell receptor beta chains below all came from one sample that was sequenced in a study of blood T cell repertoires in COVID-19. The protocol was immunoSEQ multiplex PCR, while the TCRdb copy is restricted to in-frame clones and leaves out a portion. The sample consists of about 98,000 clones, 70% to 90% of them appearing once. The sequenced sample was peripheral blood. These receptors were taken from a man in his forties or fifties with active or convalescent COVID-19.

This chain links TRBV4-2 with TRBJ2-3, with 8 bases fitting TRBD2. The CDR3 contains 19 residues. V was pared by 0 bases and J by 0 bases, with 11 bases of the junction left unmatched. The germline V gene has CDR1 LGHNA and CDR2 YNFKEQ. The DNA of the CDR3 is TGTGCCAGCAGCCAAGAGTTTCTAGCGGGTTCCTCTAGCACAGATACGCAGTATTTT. Translating gives CASSQEFLAGSSSTDTQYF.

This clone came up once. The chain recombines TRBV3-1 (or the pseudogene TRBV3-2) with TRBJ2-7; D is possibly TRBD1 (6 bases). The ends were cut back, 1 base at V and 2 bases at J, with 15 bases in the middle. Looked up from germline, CDR1 is LGHDT and CDR2 is YNNKEL (reference sequence). The CDR3 spans 16 residues. The CDR3 is CASSQGARGVAYEQYF. DNA of the CDR3: TGTGCCAGCAGCCAAGGGGCCAGGGGAGTCGCCTACGAGCAGTACTTC.

The chain joins TRBV18 to TRBJ1-6; the match to TRBD1 covers 9 bases. V lost 5 bases to trimming and J lost 7 bases; unmatched junction nucleotides: 6. Germline V gene sequence: CDR1 KGHSH, CDR2 LQKENI. The CDR3 spans 15 residues. DNA for the CDR3: TGTGCCAGCTCAGAACCACAGGGGGCGAATTCACCCCTCCACTTT. Residues: CASSEPQGANSPLHF.

The chain combines TRBV6-6 with TRBJ1-3; D may be TRBD1 (6 bases). The CDR3 totals 18 residues. V lost 5 bases to trimming and J lost 3 bases, with 23 bases between them. Germline V CDR1 and CDR2: MNHNY, SVGAGI (reference sequence). In DNA, the CDR3 is TGTGCCAGCAGTCCTTCTTTTACGCCCGGACAGTTTGGAAACACCATATATTTT. Translation: CASSPSFTPGQFGNTIYF.

The chain uses TRBV19 and TRBJ2-5, with 7 bases lining up with TRBD1. Trimming took 11 bases from V and 5 from J; bases not matched to a gene: 11. This CDR3 spans 13 amino acids. Germline CDR1 and CDR2: LNHDA and SQIVND (reference sequence). This CDR3 is CAQGVRPCETQYF. In DNA form, the CDR3 reads TGTGCCCAGGGGGTGCGACCGTGCGAGACCCAGTACTTC.

The chain combines TRBV6-5 with TRBJ2-7; 10 bases line up with TRBD1. The CDR3 length is 15 residues. Unmatched junction bases numbered 6, after V lost 6 bases and J lost 1 base. Germline CDR1 MNHEY, CDR2 SVGAGI. CDR3: CASRMTGGASYEQYF. Here the CDR3 DNA reads TGTGCCAGCAGGATGACAGGGGGCGCATCCTACGAGCAGTACTTC.

The V and J genes are TRBV6-2 or TRBV6-3 and TRBJ2-2, with D perhaps TRBD1 (6 bases). Trimming pared 4 bases from V and 4 bases from J, leaving 22 bases between. Germline V lookup: CDR1 MNHEY, CDR2 SVGEGT. CDR3 length: 18 amino acids. The CDR3: CASSSPKIQGSGTGELFF. The DNA of the CDR3 is TGTGCCAGCAGTTCCCCAAAAATACAGGGCTCGGGCACCGGGGAGCTGTTTTTT.

V gene TRBV6-1 combines with J gene TRBJ1-1; D is unclear. Germline loops: CDR1 MNHNS, CDR2 SASEGT. V was pared by 3 bases and J by 4 bases, with 9 bases between. The CDR3 length is 13 residues. The CDR3 DNA reads as TGTGCCAGCAGTGAGTCGGGTGCCACTGAAGCTTTCTTT. It is translated as CASSESGATEAFF.

The CDR3 is CASSQEGGRGDSGANVLTF. The CDR3 bases are TGTGCCAGCAGCCAAGAAGGGGGCAGGGGGGACTCTGGGGCCAACGTCCTGACTTTC. The chain uses TRBV4-2 and TRBJ2-6, with D maybe TRBD1 (7 bases). CDR3 length: 19 residues. V lost 0 bases and J lost 0, with 15 bases in between. Germline CDR1 is LGHNA and CDR2 is YNFKEQ.

V gene TRBV7-2 combines with J gene TRBJ2-7, with D tentatively TRBD1 (5 bases). The V end was cut by 5 bases, the J end by 5 bases, with 25 bases between. The CDR3 is 17 amino acids. Germline assignment: CDR1 SGHTA and CDR2 FQGNSA. This CDR3 is CASSLPPGAALSHEQYF. For the CDR3, the DNA is TGTGCCAGCAGCCTCCCCCCTGGGGCAGCCCTTTCCCACGAGCAGTACTTC.

This clone was counted a few times. The chain is built from TRBV6-5 and TRBJ1-2; the match to TRBD1 covers 7 bases. This CDR3 spans 13 amino acids. The junction had 9 bases not matched to a gene; V was cut back by 6 bases and J by 8 bases. Germline V gene lookup returns CDR1 MNHEY and CDR2 SVGAGI. CDR3 DNA sequence: TGTGCCAGCAGGCTAGGGACAGTGGAGGGCTACACCTTC. Translation gives CASRLGTVEGYTF.

The V and J genes are TRBV4-3 and TRBJ1-2; 8 bases line up with TRBD1. J gave up 6 bases and V 3 bases, and 9 bases lay outside the gene matches. Germline CDR1 LGHNA, CDR2 YSLEER. This CDR3 region has 15 residues. The CDR3 loop is CASSQRQGPSNGYTF. CDR3 DNA: TGCGCCAGCAGCCAGCGACAGGGGCCCTCGAATGGCTACACCTTC.

This clone was counted once. The genes are TRBV6-5 and TRBJ2-1, with 8 bases identical to TRBD2. The CDR3 covers 15 residues. The trim removed 6 bases at V and 2 bases at J, leaving 6 bases unmatched. CDR1 and CDR2 from the germline V gene are MNHEY and SVGAGI. For the CDR3, the DNA is TGTGCCAGCAGATCACTAGCGGCTACCTACAATGAGCAGTTCTTC. It encodes CASRSLAATYNEQFF.

This clone occurred once. The rearrangement uses TRBV10-3 and TRBJ2-5; D is undetermined. The CDR3 has 15 amino acids. The germline V and J ends were trimmed by 2 bases and 8 bases, with 18 bases remaining between them. Germline V CDR1 and CDR2: ENHRY, SYGVKD. DNA of the CDR3: TGTGCCATCAGTGAGGGCAGCAGGCCGGTCGAAACCCAGTACTTC. Its protein product is CAISEGSRPVETQYF.

The V and J genes are TRBV3-1 (or the pseudogene TRBV3-2) and TRBJ1-1, with TRBD1 identical over 8 bases. With V trimmed by 6 bases and J by 0 bases, 9 bases remained unmatched. The V gene's germline CDR1 is LGHDT and CDR2 YNNKEL (reference sequence). The CDR3 sequence is 16 residues long. The CDR3 reads CASSRTGRLMNTEAFF. As DNA, the CDR3 is TGTGCCAGCAGTCGGACAGGGCGTCTAATGAACACTGAAGCTTTCTTT.

V gene TRBV28 combines with J gene TRBJ2-2; TRBD1 is a possible D gene (6 bases). Germline V gives CDR1 MDHEN, CDR2 SYDVKM. The CDR3 spans 13 residues. Trimming removed 4 bases from V and 5 bases from J, with 8 bases in between. CDR3 protein: CASSSQGTGELFF. CDR3 in DNA: TGTGCCAGCAGTTCACAGGGAACCGGGGAGCTGTTTTTT.

The J gene is TRBJ2-1, the V gene TRBV19; tentative D call: TRBD2 (5 bases). The V gene's germline CDR1 is LNHDA and CDR2 SQIVND (reference sequence). CDR3 size: 15 residues. Trimming took off 5 bases at V and 2 bases at J, with 13 bases between the two ends. The CDR3 region has the DNA TGTGCCAGTAGTCCACTAGTTACCGCCTACAATGAGCAGTTCTTC. Its translation: CASSPLVTAYNEQFF.

V usage is TRBV9 and J usage is TRBJ1-5; a possible D gene is TRBD1 (5 bases). The CDR3 runs 15 residues. V lost 0 bases and J 6 bases, leaving 13 bases between the germline ends. Looked up from germline, CDR1 is SGDLS and CDR2 is YYNGEE. The CDR3 coding sequence is TGTGCCAGCAGCGTAGAACCAGGGCGAGGTCAGCCCCAGCATTTT. It specifies CASSVEPGRGQPQHF.

V is TRBV7-6 and J is TRBJ1-2, with no clear D. This CDR3 contains 14 residues. Trimming removed 1 base from V and 2 bases from J, with 8 bases in between. Germline V CDR1 and CDR2: SGHVS, FNYEAQ. The CDR3 DNA is TGTGCCAGCAGCTTAGGGACGGGAAACTATGGCTACACCTTC. Its translation: CASSLGTGNYGYTF.

This clone was recorded only once. The rearrangement uses TRBV2 and TRBJ1-1; a weak D match, TRBD1 (5 bases). The CDR3 spans 13 residues. The germline CDR1 and CDR2 sequences are SNHLY and FYNNEI. Trimming cost V 7 bases and J 3 bases, with 12 bases left between them. CDR3 in DNA: TGTGCCAGCAAAGGGGCAGCCGACACTGAAGCTTTCTTT. It encodes CASKGAADTEAFF.

V is TRBV7-9 and J is TRBJ1-4; 9 nucleotides line up with TRBD1. This CDR3 comprises 13 residues. The germline gives CDR1 SEHNR, CDR2 FQNEAQ (reference sequence). Trimming cost V 11 bases and J 8 bases; bases outside gene matches: 9. CDR3 region: CAWAGQGIEKLFF. CDR3 coding DNA: TGTGCCTGGGCCGGACAGGGGATCGAAAAACTGTTTTTT.

The chain carries TRBV3-1 (or the pseudogene TRBV3-2) and TRBJ2-1, with 8 bases identical to TRBD2. V trimming: 3 bases; J trimming: 7 bases; junction bases outside the gene matches: 8. The CDR3 contains 15 residues. In germline, CDR1 is LGHDT, CDR2 YNNKEL (reference sequence). The CDR3 protein is CASSQRGGGRNEQFF. The CDR3 DNA reads TGTGCCAGCAGCCAGCGCGGCGGGGGGCGGAATGAGCAGTTCTTC.

The CDR3: CSVGQGADTQYF. In DNA form, the CDR3 reads TGCAGCGTAGGACAGGGAGCAGATACGCAGTATTTT. The chain links TRBV29-1 to TRBJ2-3; 8 bases align to TRBD1. Germline CDR1 and CDR2: SQVTM and ANQGSEA. There are 12 residues in the CDR3. Germline trimming cut 6 bases from V and 4 bases from J; bases unmatched to any gene: 3.

V gene TRBV10-3 combines with J gene TRBJ1-1, with D hard to call. V gave up 7 bases and J gave up 0 bases, with 24 bases separating them. Germline V gene sequence: CDR1 ENHRY, CDR2 SYGVKD. This CDR3 contains 18 residues. The CDR3 loop reads CAITDQAGSEFMNTEAFF. CDR3 DNA sequence: TGTGCCATCACGGATCAGGCGGGGTCAGAGTTCATGAACACTGAAGCTTTCTTT.

This chain links TRBV6-1 with TRBJ1-5, with D unresolved. With 2 bases removed from V and 6 bases from J, the gap between germline ends came to 11 bases. Germline V CDR1 and CDR2: MNHNS, SASEGT. The CDR3 runs 14 residues. The CDR3 bases are TGTGCCAGCAGTGAAATCGGCAGAGGTCAGCCCCAGCATTTT. It specifies CASSEIGRGQPQHF.

This chain connects TRBV2 to TRBJ1-1, with D uncertain. The CDR3 sequence is 14 residues long. Germline V gene lookup returns CDR1 SNHLY and CDR2 FYNNEI. V was shortened by 0 bases and J by 5 bases, with 10 bases between the two germline ends. This CDR3 reads CASSEAGRGTEAFF. In DNA, the CDR3 is TGTGCCAGCAGTGAAGCCGGGAGAGGAACTGAAGCTTTCTTT.

The chain combines TRBV13 with TRBJ1-2, with D possibly TRBD1 on 6 matching bases. Trimming cost V 0 bases and J 8 bases, with 10 bases left between them. From germline, CDR1 is PRHDT and CDR2 FYEKMQ (reference sequence). The CDR3 sequence is 13 residues long. CDR3 in DNA: TGTGCCAGCAGCTTAGGGGGGGCTGGAGGCTACACCTTC. Its translation is CASSLGGAGGYTF.

V and J are TRBV6-5 and TRBJ2-7, with a possible D match to TRBD1 (5 bases). Germline-derived CDR1 and CDR2 are MNHEY and SVGAGI. The CDR3 length is 12 residues. V lost 8 bases to trimming and J lost 1 base, with 9 bases between them. CDR3 loop: CASGQWSYEQYF. The CDR3 coding sequence is TGTGCCAGCGGACAATGGTCCTACGAGCAGTACTTC.

V usage is TRBV6-5 and J usage is TRBJ1-2, with 10 bases identical to TRBD1. Trimming removed 4 bases from V and 2 bases from J; junction bases left unmatched: 4. Germline CDR1 is MNHEY and CDR2 is SVGAGI. The CDR3 has 15 amino acids. This chain's CDR3 is CASSFTTGGNYGYTF. The CDR3 region has the DNA TGTGCCAGCAGTTTCACGACAGGGGGCAACTATGGCTACACCTTC.